Listed here are 15 T cell receptor beta chains from one sample, sequenced in a study of T-cell reconstitution after alpha-beta-depleted transplantation in children. The TCRbeta library was prepared with unique molecular identifiers. One entry per CDR3 protein, called by TCRdb with MiXCR from the PCR reads. The table has about 610,000 distinct CDR3 sequences, approximately 10% seen once. This sample comprised PBMCs from the stem cell graft donor, obtained from the stem cell graft. These receptors all come from a human donor who donated a stem cell graft to a child with acute myeloid leukemia.

At least ten counts were recorded for this clonotype. This chain connects TRBV9 to TRBJ2-3; maybe TRBD2 (6 bases). The CDR3 runs 15 residues. Trimming cost V 0 bases and J 0 bases, with 8 bases left between them. Germline V gene sequence: CDR1 SGDLS, CDR2 YYNGEE. In nucleotides, the CDR3 is TGTGCCAGCAGCGTAGCGGACTATAGCACAGATACGCAGTATTTT. Its protein is CASSVADYSTDTQYF. The full variable domain, completed using reference TRBV9 and TRBJ2-3, is DSGVTQTPKHLITATGQRVTLRCSPRSGDLSVYWYQQSLDQGLQFLIQYYNGEERAKGNILERFSAQQFPDLHSELNLSSLELGDSALYFCASSVADYSTDTQYFGPGTRLTVL.

A few counts support this clonotype. The chain carries TRBV12-3 or TRBV12-4 and TRBJ1-3; D is perhaps TRBD1 (6 bases). V dropped 2 bases and J dropped 1 base, with 12 bases sitting between them. This CDR3 has 16 residues. The CDR3 DNA follows: TGTGCCAGCAGTTTAAAGGGGGTCACTTCTGGAAACACCATATATTTT. Its protein product is CASSLKGVTSGNTIYF.

The chain employs TRBV7-9 and TRBJ1-5, with TRBD1 matching over 10 bases. The CDR3 contains 16 residues. Germline trimming cut 8 bases from V and 6 bases from J; bases unmatched to any gene: 13. Germline assignment: CDR1 SEHNR and CDR2 FQNEAQ (reference sequence). This CDR3 is CASANTGTGDGQPQHF. The CDR3 nucleotides read TGTGCCAGCGCAAATACCGGGACAGGGGACGGTCAGCCCCAGCATTTT. Complete variable domain (other parts from reference TRBV7-9 and TRBJ1-5): DTGVSQNPRHKITKRGQNVTFRCDPISEHNRLYWYRQTLGQGPEFLTYFQNEAQLEKSRLLSDRFSAERPKGSFSTLEIQRTEQGDSAMYLCASANTGTGDGQPQHFGDGTRLSIL.

This clonotype appeared many times. CDR3 DNA sequence: TGCGCCAGCAGCCTAGTTCATGCAGCTGGGGCCAACGTCCTGACTTTC. Translated, it gives CASSLVHAAGANVLTF. The V call is TRBV4-3, the J call TRBJ2-6; D ambiguous. The germline V and J ends were trimmed by 4 bases and 2 bases, with 12 bases remaining between them. From germline, CDR1 is LGHNA and CDR2 YSLEER. This CDR3 has 16 residues.

Only a few counts were recorded for this clonotype. The rearrangement links TRBV7-6 to TRBJ2-2; 10 bases are a match to TRBD1. Trimming took 5 bases from V and 6 from J; bases not matched to a gene: 21. The germline gives CDR1 SGHVS, CDR2 FNYEAQ. The CDR3 loop spans 20 amino acids. CDR3 amino acids: CASSPVTGGRISGESGELFF. Written as DNA, the CDR3 is TGTGCCAGCAGCCCAGTGACAGGGGGCCGAATAAGCGGCGAGTCCGGGGAGCTGTTTTTT.

The rearrangement joins TRBV12-5 to TRBJ2-7; no definite D call. The V gene's germline CDR1 is LGHNT and CDR2 FRNRAP. V shed 4 bases and J shed 5 bases, with 9 bases lying between them. The CDR3 spans 12 residues. The CDR3 protein is CASGYQDHEQYF. The CDR3 DNA follows: TGTGCTAGTGGTTACCAAGACCACGAGCAGTACTTC.

The chain has TRBV4-3 and TRBJ1-5; D not certain. Germline CDR1 is LGHNA and CDR2 is YSLEER. The CDR3 is 15 amino acids. V lost 1 base to trimming and J lost 7 bases, with 14 bases between them. CDR3 DNA sequence: TGCGCCAGCAGCCAAGGACACAACATCGGGCAGCCCCAGCATTTT. Protein product: CASSQGHNIGQPQHF.

V is TRBV4-3 and J is TRBJ2-2, with 7 bases that match TRBD2. The V segment lost 3 bases and the J segment 2 bases; nucleotides outside the gene matches: 9. Per the germline V gene, CDR1 is LGHNA and CDR2 is YSLEER. This CDR3 contains 17 residues. The CDR3 here is CASSHAPGRGNTGELFF. Written as DNA, the CDR3 is TGCGCCAGCAGCCACGCACCAGGGAGGGGTAACACCGGGGAGCTGTTTTTT.

This CDR3 reads CASSRSGDGREKLFF. CDR3 nucleotides: TGCGCCAGCAGCCGCTCAGGCGACGGAAGGGAAAAACTGTTTTTT. V is TRBV5-1 and J is TRBJ1-4; D not certain. Germline V gene data show CDR1 as SGHRS and CDR2 as YFSETQ. The V gene lost 4 bases and the J gene lost 8 bases, with 18 bases spanning the gap. This CDR3 is built from 15 residues. The full variable domain, completed using reference TRBV5-1 and TRBJ1-4, is KAGVTQTPRYLIKTRGQQVTLSCSPISGHRSVSWYQQTPGQGLQFLFEYFSETQRNKGNFPGRFSGRQFSNSRSEMNVSTLELGDSALYLCASSRSGDGREKLFFGSGTQLSVL.

This clonotype was observed a single time. J is TRBJ2-2 and V is TRBV20-1; 12 nucleotides line up with TRBD2. Germline assignment: CDR1 DFQATT and CDR2 SNEGSKA (reference sequence). The trim removed 2 bases at V and 0 bases at J, leaving 4 bases unmatched. The CDR3 is 17 residues long. The CDR3: CSARQLAGGSNTGELFF. CDR3 in DNA: TGCAGTGCTAGACAACTAGCGGGAGGTTCGAACACCGGGGAGCTGTTTTTT.

The chain recombines TRBV12-3 or TRBV12-4 with TRBJ1-2; D gene uncertain. The CDR3 length is 15 residues. V was cut by 6 bases and J by 6 bases, with 20 bases left in between. CDR3 DNA: TGTGCCAGCAGCCAAACCCTCGAACCTTGGGATGGCTACACCTTC. This sequence encodes CASSQTLEPWDGYTF.

Ten or more counts support this clonotype. The gene calls are TRBV14 and TRBJ2-1; D unresolved. Germline V lookup: CDR1 SGHDN, CDR2 FVKESK. Trimming took off 5 bases at V and 3 bases at J, with 14 bases between the two ends. The CDR3 is 15 amino acids. CDR3 region: CASSGLTDDYNEQFF. CDR3 coding DNA: TGTGCCAGCAGCGGATTGACCGACGACTACAATGAGCAGTTCTTC. The full variable domain, completed using reference TRBV14 and TRBJ2-1, is EAGVTQFPSHSVIEKGQTVTLRCDPISGHDNLYWYRRVMGKEIKFLLHFVKESKQDESGMPNNRFLAERTGGTYSTLKVQPAELEDSGVYFCASSGLTDDYNEQFFGPGTRLTVL.

This clonotype was seen a few times. The chain has TRBV24-1 and TRBJ2-1, with D unclear. Trimming left V 6 bases short and J 2 bases short, with 10 bases between. CDR1 is KGHDR and CDR2 is SFDVKD in the germline V gene. This CDR3 has 14 amino acids. Here the CDR3 reads CATSLLGTYNEQFF. CDR3 bases: TGTGCCACCAGTCTCCTTGGGACCTACAATGAGCAGTTCTTC.

The chain links TRBV29-1 to TRBJ2-1; 7 bases match TRBD2. V was pared by 5 bases and J by 12 bases, with 10 bases of the junction left unmatched. Germline V CDR1 and CDR2: SQVTM, ANQGSEA. CDR3 length equals 12 residues. The CDR3 here is CSVPIEGGRQFF. The CDR3 coding sequence is TGCAGCGTTCCCATCGAAGGCGGGAGGCAGTTCTTC.

This clonotype was observed many times. The CDR3, as DNA: TGTGCCAGCAGCTTACTGACAGTAGCGAACACTGAAGCTTTCTTT. Translating gives CASSLLTVANTEAFF. This sequence joins TRBV7-2 and TRBJ1-1; possible D gene TRBD1, 5 bases. Germline CDR1 and CDR2: SGHTA and FQGNSA. V was cut by 2 bases and J by 1 base, with 11 bases left in between. The CDR3 has 15 amino acids. Drawing the rest from reference TRBV7-2 and TRBJ1-1, the complete variable domain is GAGVSQSPSNKVTEKGKDVELRCDPISGHTALYWYRQSLGQGLEFLIYFQGNSAPDKSGLPSDRFSAERTGGSVSTLTIQRTQQEDSAVYLCASSLLTVANTEAFFGQGTRLTVV.